This T cell receptor (beta chain) came from a study of blood T cell repertoires in COVID-19. Researchers sorted participants into cohorts using their self-reported clinical history. Profiled with immunoSEQ multiplex PCR; TCRdb holds only in-frame clones, not every one. The sample has around 300,000 clones; roughly 89% are singletons. Per germline, CDR1 SGHNT and CDR2 YYREEE (reference sequence). Trimming cost V 0 bases and J 0 bases, with 8 bases left between them. The CDR3 is 15 residues long. The TCR sequence derives from a woman aged 40 to 55 who had recovered from COVID-19. The source material was PBMCs or T cells enriched from blood (not recorded which). V gene TRBV5-4 combines with J gene TRBJ2-3; weak D call: TRBD1 (6 bases). The CDR3 reads CASSLDRVSTDTQYF. The CDR3 nucleotides are TGTGCCAGCAGCTTGGACAGGGTAAGCACAGATACGCAGTATTTT.